This T cell receptor (beta chain) comes out of a study of identical twins. V lost 9 bases, J lost 0 bases, and 6 bases stayed unmatched. The CDR3 is made up of 14 amino acids. Germline CDR1 reads MNHEY; CDR2 reads SVGEGT. A universal primer site was incorporated via template switching, and the cDNA contained unique molecular identifiers. Via MiXCR, TCRdb re-called the 5' RACE reads, giving one row per CDR3 protein. The sample contains hundreds of thousands of distinct CDR3 sequences, over 20% of which appear only once. This clonotype was recorded many times. These records were also assigned to another study, of T cells expressing NK-cell markers. From that study: Source material for TCR beta repertoires consisted of sorted CD3+CD56+NKG2C+, CD3+CD56+NKG2C- and CD3+CD56-NKG2C+ T cells. Seven of eight sequenced donors tested HCMV-seropositive; one tested seronegative. Sorting was restricted to alpha-beta TCR T cells by an anti-gamma-delta TCR antibody in several experiments.

The sequence came from a woman between 18 and 30 years old in good health. V gene TRBV6-2 or TRBV6-3 combines with J gene TRBJ2-3; 7 bases are a match to TRBD2. The sample comprised PBMCs. CDR3 coding DNA: TGTGCCAGTAACGGGAGGCGGAGCACAGATACGCAGTATTTT. Translating gives CASNGRRSTDTQYF.